This T cell receptor (beta chain) is drawn from a study (dated by TCRdb to 2022 to 2024). Results the study describes overall, beyond this receptor: According to the authors, more investigation is needed, including longitudinal sampling and evaluation of a control group.

For TCR beta sequencing, genomic DNA was taken from unsorted PBMCs, and those PBMCs had been isolated from peripheral blood. A word on this clone: Its antigen specificity is not known. Nothing much larger sits one base from this clone, and base qualities are not available.

Trimming costs V 5 bases and J 2 bases, and their ends lie 15 bases apart. Including the terminal cysteine and phenylalanine, the CDR3 comprises 15 residues. Left in the record is the CDR3 DNA by itself, 45 bases read in frame from the first base. The germline V gene (reference sequence) specifies SEHNR as CDR1 and FQNEAQ as CDR2. Survey-level sequencing on the immunoSEQ platform was used to profile TCR beta chain repertoires. Regarding the original processing steps: CDR3 amino acid length spectratypes and V-J pairing frequencies were compared, and repertoire diversity was measured with the inverse Simpson index. To annotate clonotypes specific to SARS-CoV-2, CMV, influenza A and EBV, TCR beta CDR3 sequences were compared against VDJdb. TCRdb re-hosts the immuneACCESS table, in-frame sequences only. Its copies lack some clones; in the studies checked, an unresolved V gene accounts for under half of them, and the cause for the rest is not known. V and J calls and clone size are given by that table; D and trimming were obtained from the DNA. The sample has around 49,000 clones on record, 93% of them singletons. The ten largest account for around 11% of the sample.

Sequenced sample: PBMCs. The V and J genes are TRBV7-9 and TRBJ2-5, with no D gene named confidently. This sequence was found in a man aged 35 to 55 with rheumatoid arthritis. The nucleotide sequence is TGTGCCAGCAGCCCAGCCTACACGTTTCAAGAGACCCAGTACTTC. Its protein is CASSPAYTFQETQYF.